These T cell receptor beta chains were read from a single sample in a study of T cell repertoires in cytomegalovirus infection. TCRdb re-called the reads with MiXCR, one entry per CDR3 protein. The sample has under 200,000 distinct CDR3 sequences, about a tenth seen once. Sequenced: PBMCs. The receptors come from a human donor in good health (CMV status not recorded). Some clones in this sample may be carry-over from other donors' samples. Each CDR3 is given with its conserved first and last residue. A D gene is named only where the DNA matches it firmly. Size values are once, few and many counts, or a class for expanded clones, and some rows have none.

v_gene	j_gene	d_gene	abundance	CDR3aa	CDR3nt
TRBV5-1	TRBJ2-3	TRBD2	.	CASSRGGGPDTQYF	TGCGCCAGCAGCCGCGGGGGTGGGCCGGATACGCAGTATTTT
TRBV28	TRBJ1-4	TRBD1	many	CASSRGQEREKLFF	TGTGCCAGCAGCCGGGGACAGGAGCGGGAAAAACTGTTTTTT
TRBV6-1	TRBJ1-2	.	.	CASSPEGSSGLYDGYTF	TGTGCCAGCAGTCCGGAGGGGTCATCGGGCCTCTACGATGGCTACACCTTC
TRBV7-2	TRBJ2-2	.	many	CASSSRGGTGELFF	TGTGCCAGCAGCTCCCGGGGAGGTACCGGGGAGCTGTTTTTT
TRBV20-1	TRBJ2-2	TRBD2	many	CSAGTSGMGGELFF	TGCAGTGCTGGGACTAGCGGGATGGGCGGGGAGCTGTTTTTT
TRBV4-1	TRBJ2-7	TRBD2	many	CASIRSCGLAGATSLEQYF	TGCGCCAGCATCCGTTCGTGCGGACTAGCGGGAGCCACTTCTCTCGAGCAGTACTTC
TRBV5-6	TRBJ1-2	TRBD1	many	CASSYAGTGQKRYGYTF	TGTGCCAGCAGCTACGCGGGGACAGGGCAGAAGAGGTATGGCTACACCTTC
TRBV3-1	TRBJ1-6	.	once	CASKTTSSPLHF	TGTGCCAGCAAAACGACTAGTTCACCCCTCCACTTT
TRBV20-1	TRBJ1-1	.	.	CSALRPPTGTEAFF	TGCAGTGCTCTCAGACCCCCGACAGGCACTGAAGCTTTCTTT
TRBV28	TRBJ1-2	.	.	CASMKDSYGYTF	TGTGCCAGCATGAAGGACAGCTATGGCTACACCTTC
TRBV28	TRBJ1-1	.	few	CASSLGQKNTEAFF	TGTGCCAGCAGTTTAGGACAGAAGAACACTGAAGCTTTCTTT
TRBV19	TRBJ2-4	.	.	CASSIEGLDKNIQYF	TGTGCCAGTAGTATTGAGGGATTGGACAAAAACATTCAGTACTTC
TRBV20-1	TRBJ2-2	TRBD2	.	CSALTGTSGGLGTGELFF	TGCAGTGCACTTACCGGGACTAGCGGGGGGCTGGGAACCGGGGAGCTGTTTTTT
TRBV6-2/TRBV6-3	TRBJ2-1	TRBD1	many	CASSYIQGQGFDNEQFF	TGTGCCAGCAGTTACATCCAGGGACAGGGATTTGACAATGAGCAGTTCTTC
TRBV7-2	TRBJ2-3	.	few	CASRESTDTQYF	TGTGCCAGCAGGGAGAGCACAGATACGCAGTATTTT
TRBV7-2	TRBJ2-7	.	many	CASSLVTDAYEQYF	TGTGCCAGCAGCTTAGTGACGGATGCCTACGAGCAGTACTTC
TRBV30	TRBJ1-6	.	.	CAWMGDNSPLHF	TGTGCCTGGATGGGAGATAATTCACCCCTCCACTTT
TRBV28	TRBJ2-3	TRBD2	many	CASSLYSGGATDTQYF	TGTGCCAGCAGTCTATATAGCGGGGGGGCGACAGATACGCAGTATTTT
TRBV19	TRBJ1-1	.	many	CASSIGRIGDPGGSEAFF	TGTGCCAGTAGTATTGGAAGGATAGGAGACCCCGGGGGCTCTGAAGCTTTCTTT
TRBV5-5	TRBJ2-2	.	few	CASSVTGEYRELFF	TGTGCCAGCAGCGTGACAGGAGAATATAGGGAGCTGTTTTTT
TRBV11-2	TRBJ1-4	.	many	CASSSLLSGFNEKLFF	TGTGCCAGCAGCTCCCTATTATCAGGGTTTAATGAAAAACTGTTTTTT
TRBV24-1	TRBJ1-5	.	few	CATRGGLGQPQHF	TGTGCCACCCGGGGGGGCCTCGGGCAGCCCCAGCATTTT
TRBV7-2	TRBJ1-1	TRBD1	many	CASSPRWTGASNTEAFF	TGTGCCAGCAGCCCACGCTGGACAGGGGCTTCGAACACTGAAGCTTTCTTT
TRBV6-2/TRBV6-3	TRBJ2-1	.	few	CASSNYNRDLRNEQFF	TGTGCCAGCAGCAACTACAACCGGGACCTACGCAATGAGCAGTTCTTC
TRBV7-2	TRBJ1-1	.	many	CASSLSPGWGEAFF	TGTGCCAGCAGCTTATCCCCAGGGTGGGGTGAAGCTTTCTTT
TRBV7-2	TRBJ1-6	.	many	CASSLRTVANSPLHF	TGTGCCAGCAGCTTAAGAACAGTAGCTAATTCACCCCTCCACTTT
TRBV20-1	TRBJ1-1	.	many	CSASDRGRGYMNTEAFF	TGCAGTGCTAGCGATCGGGGGCGCGGGTACATGAACACTGAAGCTTTCTTT
TRBV7-9	TRBJ1-1	TRBD1	many	CASSNDPGQGVTEAFF	TGTGCCAGCAGCAACGACCCGGGACAGGGAGTCACTGAAGCTTTCTTT
TRBV6-2/TRBV6-3	TRBJ1-1	TRBD1	many	CASSYSVLNGQAAEAFF	TGTGCCAGCAGTTACTCAGTTCTCAATGGACAGGCAGCTGAAGCTTTCTTT
TRBV15	TRBJ2-7	TRBD1	many	CATRSSTGVYEQYF	TGTGCCACCAGATCATCGACAGGGGTGTACGAGCAGTACTTC
TRBV6-2/TRBV6-3	TRBJ2-1	.	many	CASSYSKGRSDEQFF	TGTGCCAGCAGTTACTCGAAGGGGAGAAGTGATGAGCAGTTCTTC
TRBV11-2	TRBJ1-2	.	many	CASNPGGTQSYTF	TGTGCCAGCAATCCCGGGGGGACACAGAGCTACACCTTC
TRBV19	TRBJ2-7	TRBD1	.	CASSITTGVSGTEQYF	TGTGCCAGTAGTATCACGACAGGGGTCAGCGGTACCGAGCAGTACTTC
TRBV7-2	TRBJ1-2	.	.	CASSNERARTF	TGTGCCAGCAGCAACGAGAGGGCCCGTACCTTC
TRBV12-3/TRBV12-4	TRBJ2-1	TRBD2	.	CASSLSGSNNEQFF	TGTGCCAGCAGCCTTAGCGGGAGTAACAATGAGCAGTTCTTC
TRBV6-2/TRBV6-3	TRBJ2-1	TRBD2	.	CASSPPATSARLNEQFF	TGTGCCAGCAGTCCCCCAGCTACTAGCGCCCGCCTCAATGAGCAGTTCTTC
TRBV5-1	TRBJ1-3	.	few	CASSLAVGSSGNTIYF	TGCGCCAGCAGCTTGGCCGTGGGAAGCTCTGGAAACACCATATATTTT
TRBV28	TRBJ1-5	TRBD1	.	CASSIPGGSQPQHF	TGTGCCAGCAGCATTCCAGGGGGCAGCCAGCCCCAGCATTTT
TRBV6-2/TRBV6-3	TRBJ2-7	.	.	CASSRGLGGSTYEQYF	TGTGCCAGCAGTCGGGGTTTAGGGGGTTCTACCTACGAGCAGTACTTC
TRBV19	TRBJ2-5	TRBD1	many	CASSPRTGGKEETQYF	TGTGCCAGTAGTCCTAGGACAGGGGGTAAGGAAGAGACCCAGTACTTC
TRBV28	TRBJ2-1	.	many	CATKGTQRYNEQFF	TGTGCCACCAAAGGGACACAGCGTTACAATGAGCAGTTCTTC
TRBV7-2	TRBJ2-4	TRBD1	many	CASSSPSQGDIQYF	TGTGCCAGCAGCTCCCCCTCCCAGGGGGACATTCAGTACTTC
TRBV7-9	TRBJ1-1	TRBD1	many	CASSVDRGRGTEAFF	TGTGCCAGCAGCGTCGACAGGGGGAGAGGTACTGAAGCTTTCTTT
TRBV20-1	TRBJ1-1	.	.	CSAPDYFF	TGCAGTGCTCCAGATTATTTCTTT
TRBV11-3	TRBJ1-2	.	once	CASSVNSRGDGYTF	TGTGCCAGCAGTGTAAATTCCAGGGGTGATGGCTACACCTTC
TRBV6-2/TRBV6-3	TRBJ2-7	.	many	CASSLLVAVTTYEQYF	TGTGCCAGCAGTTTGTTGGTAGCAGTTACTACCTACGAGCAGTACTTC
TRBV6-2/TRBV6-3	TRBJ1-6	TRBD1	many	CASSYQQGRSPLHF	TGTGCCAGCAGTTACCAACAGGGGCGTTCACCCCTCCACTTT
TRBV27	TRBJ2-3	.	.	CASRGFLGVPDTQYF	TGTGCCAGCAGGGGCTTCTTGGGGGTCCCAGATACGCAGTATTTT
TRBV28	TRBJ1-5	TRBD1	many	CASSLNRGTQPQHF	TGTGCCAGCAGTTTAAACAGGGGGACTCAGCCCCAGCATTTT
TRBV7-2	TRBJ2-3	TRBD2	many	CASSLGPGLATDTQYF	TGTGCCAGCAGCTTAGGGCCTGGACTAGCAACAGATACGCAGTATTTT